These T cell receptor beta chains were read from a single sample in a study of identical twins. TCRdb reprocessed the 5' RACE reads with MiXCR, giving one entry per CDR3 protein. The sample includes about 570,000 distinct CDR3 sequences, 9.6% seen only once; the top ten take approximately 3.2%. Separately, the same data were catalogued under a study of yellow fever vaccine responses in identical twins.

The sequencing sample was made of PBMCs. These receptors were obtained from a woman younger than 35 in good health. CDR3s include the opening cysteine and the closing phenylalanine or tryptophan. The D gene is left open where the match is weak. Clone size is given for some rows only: seen once, a few or many times, or a class if the clone is expanded.

J gene | D gene | V gene | clone size | CDR3 protein | CDR3 DNA
TRBJ2-3 | TRBD2 | TRBV7-4 | few | CASSPEAPTSGGAEDTQYF | TGTGCCAGCAGCCCAGAGGCCCCAACTAGCGGGGGGGCAGAGGATACGCAGTATTTT
TRBJ2-5 | TRBD2 | TRBV10-3 | - | CASTSGGAKETQYF | TGTGCCTCAACTAGCGGGGGGGCTAAAGAGACCCAGTACTTC
TRBJ1-2 | - | TRBV20-1 | - | CSEGPPAPNYGYTF | TGCAGTGAAGGGCCCCCGGCACCTAACTATGGCTACACCTTC
TRBJ2-7 | TRBD2 | TRBV6-2/TRBV6-3 | few | CASGRLAVIKEQYF | TGTGCCAGCGGGAGACTAGCGGTTATAAAGGAGCAGTACTTC
TRBJ1-2 | - | TRBV29-1 | few | CSVDRGADGYTF | TGCAGCGTTGATCGGGGGGCTGACGGCTACACCTTC
TRBJ2-7 | - | TRBV18 | - | CASSPWAGDEQYF | TGTGCCAGCTCACCCTGGGCGGGCGACGAGCAGTACTTC
TRBJ1-5 | - | TRBV7-9 | many | CASSFGYDNQPQHF | TGTGCCAGCAGCTTCGGGTACGACAATCAGCCCCAGCATTTT
TRBJ2-2 | TRBD1 | TRBV12-3/TRBV12-4 | many | CASNKRQGGTGELFF | TGTGCCAGCAATAAACGACAGGGGGGGACCGGGGAGCTGTTTTTT
TRBJ2-1 | TRBD1 | TRBV28 | many | CASRSGTAYNEQFF | TGTGCCAGCAGATCCGGGACAGCTTACAATGAGCAGTTCTTC
TRBJ2-2 | - | TRBV20-1 | few | CSARGFTPGAAEVYTGELFF | TGCAGTGCTAGAGGCTTTACCCCGGGAGCAGCGGAGGTTTACACCGGGGAGCTGTTTTTT
TRBJ2-7 | - | TRBV27 | many | CASSHGPAGSYEQYF | TGTGCCAGCAGTCACGGGCCAGCAGGCTCCTACGAGCAGTACTTC
TRBJ2-3 | - | TRBV6-1 | - | CASSELSKDLSTDTQYF | TGTGCCAGCAGTGAATTGTCGAAGGACCTAAGCACAGATACGCAGTATTTT
TRBJ1-1 | - | TRBV7-8 | many | CASSFSTAGSEAFF | TGTGCCAGCAGCTTCTCGACGGCCGGCTCTGAAGCTTTCTTT
TRBJ2-3 | TRBD2 | TRBV13 | - | CASSLFSGGEDTQYF | TGTGCCAGCAGCTTATTTAGCGGGGGAGAAGATACGCAGTATTTT
TRBJ1-2 | - | TRBV6-6 | many | CASSYEGLSYGYTF | TGTGCCAGCAGTTATGAGGGACTCTCCTATGGCTACACCTTC
TRBJ1-5 | - | TRBV20-1 | - | CSAERGGQPQHF | TGCAGTGCTGAACGGGGAGGGCAGCCCCAGCATTTT
TRBJ2-3 | TRBD2 | TRBV20-1 | many | CSGGLAGDTQYF | TGCTCCGGGGGACTAGCGGGAGATACGCAGTATTTT
TRBJ2-7 | TRBD1 | TRBV3-1 | few | CASSHELGQGPYEQYF | TGTGCCAGCAGCCACGAATTGGGACAGGGGCCCTACGAGCAGTACTTC
TRBJ1-1 | - | TRBV2 | few | CASSPAGRKDTEAFF | TGTGCCAGCAGTCCAGCGGGGCGTAAAGACACTGAAGCTTTCTTT
TRBJ2-6 | - | TRBV6-2/TRBV6-3 | many | CASSSQGGGANVLTF | TGTGCCAGCAGTTCTCAGGGTGGTGGGGCCAACGTCCTGACTTTC
TRBJ1-1 | TRBD1 | TRBV5-1 | few | CASSTGGRTEAFF | TGCGCCAGCAGCACAGGGGGCCGCACTGAAGCTTTCTTT
TRBJ2-7 | TRBD2 | TRBV20-1 | many | CSARDEREGVYEQYF | TGCAGTGCTAGAGATGAACGGGAGGGGGTTTACGAGCAGTACTTC
TRBJ2-1 | - | TRBV12-3/TRBV12-4 | few | CASSPGPGRNEQFF | TGTGCCAGCAGTCCGGGACCAGGACGAAATGAGCAGTTCTTC
TRBJ2-3 | TRBD2 | TRBV10-3 | - | CAITSTSGNTDTQYF | TGTGCCATCACGTCGACTAGCGGGAACACAGATACGCAGTATTTT
TRBJ2-1 | - | TRBV20-1 | few | CSARDLIGTAGNEQFF | TGCAGTGCTAGAGATCTAATCGGGACCGCGGGCAATGAGCAGTTCTTC
TRBJ2-1 | TRBD2 | TRBV7-9 | few | CASSLPREGGYEQFF | TGTGCCAGCAGCTTACCGCGGGAGGGCGGGTATGAGCAGTTCTTC
TRBJ2-2 | - | TRBV10-3 | few | CAISESGRTGELFF | TGTGCCATCAGTGAGTCGGGGAGGACCGGGGAGCTGTTTTTT
TRBJ2-7 | TRBD1 | TRBV20-1 | few | CSARDRDRGFEQYF | TGCAGTGCTAGAGACCGGGACAGGGGTTTCGAGCAGTACTTC
TRBJ2-5 | TRBD1 | TRBV20-1 | - | CSAIPGQEKETQYF | TGCAGTGCTATTCCGGGACAGGAGAAAGAGACCCAGTACTTC
TRBJ2-7 | TRBD1 | TRBV15 | few | CATSTAGTGGYEQYF | TGTGCCACCAGCACCGCCGGGACAGGGGGGTACGAGCAGTACTTC
TRBJ2-7 | - | TRBV2 | many | CASSEPGRFDEQYF | TGTGCCAGCAGTGAGCCAGGGCGGTTCGACGAGCAGTACTTC
TRBJ2-2 | - | TRBV18 | many | CASSATNTGELFF | TGTGCCAGCTCAGCCACTAACACCGGGGAGCTGTTTTTT
TRBJ2-1 | - | TRBV20-1 | once | CSARRPSSYNEQFF | TGCAGTGCTAGACGTCCGAGCTCCTACAATGAGCAGTTCTTC
TRBJ2-7 | - | TRBV20-1 | few | CSAPRDITYEQYF | TGCAGTGCGCCCCGGGACATAACCTACGAGCAGTACTTC
TRBJ2-1 | - | TRBV3-1 | few | CASSPLLGNVEQFF | TGTGCCAGCAGCCCTTTACTGGGCAATGTTGAGCAGTTCTTC
TRBJ2-3 | TRBD2 | TRBV4-2 | - | CASSQGPGGSTDTQYF | TGTGCCAGCAGCCAAGGTCCCGGGGGGAGCACAGATACGCAGTATTTT
TRBJ2-7 | - | TRBV7-9 | - | CASSSLGDTYEQYF | TGTGCCAGCAGCTCTCTAGGGGACACCTACGAGCAGTACTTC
TRBJ2-1 | - | TRBV30 | many | CAWSRPHGRFF | TGTGCCTGGAGTCGTCCTCACGGGCGGTTCTTC
TRBJ2-2 | - | TRBV6-9 | - | CASTTGGRIGELFF | TGTGCCAGCACGACGGGCGGCAGGATCGGGGAGCTGTTTTTT
TRBJ1-2 | - | TRBV29-1 | - | CSGGTDYGYTF | TGCAGCGGGGGGACGGACTATGGCTACACCTTC
TRBJ2-5 | TRBD2 | TRBV2 | - | CASSELGGRGGETQYF | TGTGCCAGCAGTGAATTGGGAGGGCGGGGTGGAGAGACCCAGTACTTC
TRBJ2-7 | TRBD2 | TRBV20-1 | many | CSARDRTSGIYEQYF | TGCAGTGCTAGAGATAGGACTAGCGGGATATACGAGCAGTACTTC